The present TCR beta chain was sequenced within a study of OX40 agonist ivuxolimab in advanced cancers. The CDR3 extends over 13 amino acids. CDR1 and CDR2 (germline): LNHNV, YYDKDF (reference sequence). Losses at the gene ends were 7 bases for V and 7 bases for J; bases not matched to a gene: 5. Assay used: immunoSEQ multiplex PCR; TCRdb lists only in-frame clones, some missing. Of about 58,000 clones in the sample, 70% to 90% were seen once. The TCR was taken from an adult with an advanced solid tumor such as melanoma, head and neck, liver or kidney cancer. The V gene is TRBV15, the J gene TRBJ1-4; 8 positions agree with TRBD1. The material sequenced was CD4+ or CD8+ T cells sorted from blood, taken in a trial of the OX40 agonist ivuxolimab. CDR3 protein: CATTAGGFEKLFF. The CDR3 DNA sequence: TGTGCCACCACGGCAGGGGGCTTTGAAAAACTGTTTTTT.